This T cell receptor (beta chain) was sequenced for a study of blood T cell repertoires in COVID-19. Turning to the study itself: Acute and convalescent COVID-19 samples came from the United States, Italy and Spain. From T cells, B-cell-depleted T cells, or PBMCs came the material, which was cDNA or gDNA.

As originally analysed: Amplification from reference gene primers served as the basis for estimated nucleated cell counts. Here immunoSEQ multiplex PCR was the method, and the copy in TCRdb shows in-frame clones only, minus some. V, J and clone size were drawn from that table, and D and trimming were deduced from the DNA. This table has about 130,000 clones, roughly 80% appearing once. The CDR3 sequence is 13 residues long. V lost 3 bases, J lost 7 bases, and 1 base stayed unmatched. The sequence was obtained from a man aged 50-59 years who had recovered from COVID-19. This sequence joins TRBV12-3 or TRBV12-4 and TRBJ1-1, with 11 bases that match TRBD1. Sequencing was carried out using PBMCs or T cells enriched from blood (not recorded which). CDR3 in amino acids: CASSFGTGGEAFF. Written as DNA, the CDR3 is TGTGCCAGCAGTTTTGGGACAGGGGGTGAAGCTTTCTTT.